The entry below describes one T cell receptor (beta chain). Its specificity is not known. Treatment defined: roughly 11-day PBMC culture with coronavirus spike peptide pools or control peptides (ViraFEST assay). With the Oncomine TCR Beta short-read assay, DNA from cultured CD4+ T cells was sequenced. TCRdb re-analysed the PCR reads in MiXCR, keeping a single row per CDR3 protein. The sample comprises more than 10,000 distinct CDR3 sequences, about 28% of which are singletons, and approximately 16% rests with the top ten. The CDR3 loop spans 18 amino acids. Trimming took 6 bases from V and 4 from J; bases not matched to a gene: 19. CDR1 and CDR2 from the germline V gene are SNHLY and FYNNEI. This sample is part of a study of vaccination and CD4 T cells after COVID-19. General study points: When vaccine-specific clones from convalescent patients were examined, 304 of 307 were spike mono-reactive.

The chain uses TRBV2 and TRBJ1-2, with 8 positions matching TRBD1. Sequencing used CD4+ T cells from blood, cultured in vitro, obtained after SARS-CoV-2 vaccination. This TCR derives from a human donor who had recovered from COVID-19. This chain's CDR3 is CASRGSWTGSPLSYGYTF. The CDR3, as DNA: TGTGCCAGCAGGGGTAGCTGGACAGGGTCTCCGTTATCCTATGGCTACACCTTC.